This note documents a single T cell receptor beta chain sequence. The record originates from a study of cytomegalovirus exposure and HLA in healthy donors. V gave up 4 bases and J gave up 3 bases, with 13 bases separating them. Per the germline V gene, CDR1 is MNHEY and CDR2 is SMNVEV (reference sequence). CDR3 length equals 14 residues. The assay was immunoSEQ multiplex PCR, and TCRdb's table has in-frame clones only and misses some. The table has about 250,000 clones, approximately 84% seen once. The sequence was collected from a man aged 18-30 years in good health and CMV-seropositive. Source material: PBMCs. The V gene is TRBV27, the J gene TRBJ2-7, with D unclear. The CDR3 nucleotides read TGTGCCAGCAGTTCCCCCCCCCACAGCTACGAGCAGTACTTC. It specifies CASSSPPHSYEQYF.